This T cell receptor beta chain was found in a study of tumor-infiltrating lymphocytes in glioblastoma multiforme (dated by TCRdb to 2017 to 2019). Regarding the complete study: To find out whether intratumoral genomic heterogeneity fosters TIL diversity, the study jointly investigated somatic mutations, TIL diversity and immune response activity.

A remark on this clonotype: Which antigen it targets is not known. Per-base qualities were not stored, and no clone one base away is much larger.

TCRB libraries were constructed from RNA through three rounds of nested multiplex PCR following a modified ARM-PCR protocol with multiple V-beta primers and a C-beta primer. Starting from 0.45 to 0.6 ug of total RNA, TCRB-specific cDNA was synthesized using ProtoScript II Reverse Transcriptase and a C-beta primer. No unique molecular identifiers were described for the TCRB libraries. The third PCR added barcodes and adapters over approximately 25 cycles with Deep VentR (exo-) polymerase, followed by gel purification of 250-500 bp bands. An Illumina HiSeq 2500 generating 250 bp paired-end reads was used to sequence the TCRB libraries. Regarding the original processing steps: The reads were cleaned with Trimmomatic, merged with FLASH and assigned V, D and J segments with MiGEC before being analyzed in VDJtools. VDJtools was used to calculate the Shannon-Wiener diversity index, which quantified repertoire diversity. Clones were called with MiXCR by TCRdb after fastp trimmed the public reads at Q25, and only in-frame beta chains were retained. Entries are consolidated by CDR3 protein sequence, retaining the most common genes and DNA. These V and J calls derive from TCRdb rather than the authors' analysis. The sample records more than 10,000 distinct CDR3 sequences, 71% of which are singletons. The ten largest make up about 40% of the sample.

The AllPrep DNA/RNA mini kit was used to purify genomic DNA and total RNA at the same time from each of the ten tumor samples. Every RNA sample had an RNA integrity number above 6.5 and an OD 260/280 ratio above 1.9. Overall study results and their limits: The authors noted that sorting T cells into functional subsets, which was not done in the study, would be a future improvement. RNA-based TCR sequencing may distort clone frequencies because T cells carry unequal numbers of TCR transcripts. Generalizability is limited because the TCR and somatic mutation analysis included only one glioblastoma patient.

The CDR3 goes from the cysteine to the phenylalanine over 15 residues. The retained sequence is limited to the CDR3, 45 bases, with the frame set at the first base. Germline trimming: 2 bases from V, 16 bases from J; junction bases outside gene matches: 17. Via the germline V gene, CDR1 is SGHVS and CDR2 FQNEAQ. The specimen sequenced was brain tumor tissue. The TCR comes from a male donor with glioblastoma. The sequence links TRBV7-8 to TRBJ2-1, and 7 bases in between align with TRBD2. Here is the DNA: TGTGCCAGCAGCTTATGGAAGGGACTAAAATATGAGCGATTCTTC. This is translated as CASSLWKGLKYERFF.